The 13 T cell receptor beta chains presented below share a single source sample, sequenced in a study of blood T cells in healthy people across ages. Then a second PCR, running about 6 to 11 cycles, was carried out with a sample-barcoded 5' primer and a J-beta primer mix. TCRdb itself ran the 5' RACE reads through MiXCR, one entry per CDR3 protein. This sample has about 650,000 distinct CDR3 sequences, with over 40% found just once. The sequencing sample was made of blood. These receptor sequences come from a woman aged 80 or over in good health.

This clonotype was detected ten times or more. The chain combines TRBV29-1 with TRBJ2-3, with 10 bases matching TRBD2. Germline V gene sequence: CDR1 SQVTM, CDR2 ANQGSEA. The CDR3 sequence is 14 residues long. After removal of 2 bases from V and 4 bases from J, the junction contained 3 bases not matched to a gene. CDR3 in DNA: TGCAGCGTTGAACCTAGCGGGGGCGCAGATACGCAGTATTTT. This gives the protein CSVEPSGGADTQYF.

This clonotype has a count of ten or more. J is TRBJ2-7 and V is TRBV20-1; TRBD1 matches 9 bases. This CDR3 region has 17 residues. With V trimmed by 5 bases and J by 2 bases, 16 bases remained unmatched. Germline CDR1 reads DFQATT; CDR2 reads SNEGSKA (reference sequence). The chain's CDR3 is CSASGTGIPGTTYEQYF. CDR3 nucleotide sequence: TGCAGTGCTTCCGGGACAGGGATCCCCGGGACTACCTACGAGCAGTACTTC.

J is TRBJ2-3 and V is TRBV10-3; D may be TRBD1 or TRBD2 (6 bases each). The V and J ends lost 6 bases and 9 bases respectively, with 19 bases between them. CDR1 is ENHRY and CDR2 is SYGVKD in the germline V gene. The CDR3 totals 14 residues. In nucleotides, the CDR3 is TGTGCCATCAGGCCTTCCGGGGGCCAAGGGACGCAGTATTTT. Protein product: CAIRPSGGQGTQYF.

V gene TRBV2 combines with J gene TRBJ2-3; D not resolved. Germline CDR1 reads SNHLY; CDR2 reads FYNNEI. Trimming removed 0 bases from V and 2 bases from J, with 6 bases in between. This CDR3 region has 14 residues. As DNA, the CDR3 is TGTGCCAGCAGTGAAGCGCTACCCACAGATACGCAGTATTTT. Translated: CASSEALPTDTQYF.

The chain links TRBV10-3 to TRBJ2-7; 12 bases are shared with TRBD1. The CDR3 runs to 17 residues. Germline lookup yields CDR1 ENHRY and CDR2 SYGVKD. Losses at the gene ends were 5 bases for V and 0 bases for J; bases not matched to a gene: 8. DNA for the CDR3: TGTGCCATCAGTCCCGGGACAGGGGGCACATACTCCTACGAGCAGTACTTC. It yields the protein CAISPGTGGTYSYEQYF.

Comment on this clonotype: This may be a read error, as it is one base from a much larger clone. The V gene is TRBV5-1, the J gene TRBJ2-3; the D is unclear. The CDR3 loop spans 14 amino acids. The V gene's germline CDR1 is SGHRS and CDR2 YFSETQ. Trimming took off 4 bases at V and 6 bases at J, with 15 bases between the two ends. The CDR3 is CASSVDRARDTQYF. The CDR3 region has the DNA TGCGCCAGCAGCGTGGATCGAGCCCGGGATACGCAGTATTTT.

This sequence joins TRBV7-2 and TRBJ2-1; TRBD2 matches 7 bases. Germline CDR1 reads SGHTA; CDR2 reads FQGNSA. Trimming removed 2 bases from V and 12 bases from J; junction bases left unmatched: 13. The CDR3 totals 15 residues. CDR3 in amino acids: CASSLRGGRDYGQFF. DNA for the CDR3: TGTGCCAGCAGCTTACGGGGCGGGAGAGACTATGGGCAGTTCTTC.

Notes on this clonotype: A read error is possible here, since a much larger clone lies one base away. The chain couples TRBV2 to TRBJ2-7; D is possibly TRBD1 or TRBD2 (5 bases each). Germline loops: CDR1 SNHLY, CDR2 FYNNEI. CDR3 size: 14 residues. CDR3 in DNA: TGTGCCAGCAGTCCGGGACGCAGCTCCTACGGGCAGTACTTC. It translates to CASSPGRSSYGQYF. Full variable domain (outside the CDR3, taken from reference TRBV2 and TRBJ2-7): EPEVTQTPSHQVTQMGQEVILRCVPISNHLYFYWYRQILGQKVEFLVSFYNNEISEKSEIFDDQFSVERPDGSNFTLKIRSTKLEDSAMYFCASSPGRSSYGQYFGPGTRLTVT.

This sequence joins TRBV27 and TRBJ2-2; TRBD1 agrees at 9 bases. CDR1 and CDR2 from the germline V gene are MNHEY and SMNVEV (reference sequence). The CDR3 totals 19 residues. The V segment lost 3 bases and the J segment 6 bases; nucleotides outside the gene matches: 17. The CDR3 reads CASSFRPFSRTGVAGELFF. Here the CDR3 DNA reads TGTGCCAGCAGTTTTAGACCCTTCTCCCGGACAGGGGTGGCCGGGGAGCTGTTTTTT.

At least ten counts were recorded for this clonotype. The chain joins TRBV20-1 to TRBJ2-3; D call uncertain. Germline V gene lookup returns CDR1 DFQATT and CDR2 SNEGSKA (reference sequence). This CDR3 has 11 amino acids. Trimming shortened V by 4 bases and J by 5 bases, and 7 bases separated the two germline ends. The CDR3 is CSAMRIDTQYF. CDR3 DNA sequence: TGCAGTGCTATGAGGATAGATACGCAGTATTTT.

The V and J genes are TRBV5-1 and TRBJ2-1; D remains ambiguous. Trimming shortened V by 4 bases and J by 1 base, and 6 bases separated the two germline ends. Germline V gene data show CDR1 as SGHRS and CDR2 as YFSETQ. The CDR3 has 13 residues. CDR3 amino acids: CASSALSYNEQFF. DNA for the CDR3: TGCGCCAGCAGCGCTCTGTCCTACAATGAGCAGTTCTTC.

The genes are TRBV20-1 and TRBJ1-2; possible D gene TRBD1, 6 bases. Trimming removed 5 bases from V and 4 bases from J, with 11 bases in between. From germline, CDR1 is DFQATT and CDR2 SNEGSKA (reference sequence). The CDR3 is 12 residues long. As DNA, the CDR3 is TGCAGTGCTGGCCGGGACACCTATGGCTACACCTTC. This gives the protein CSAGRDTYGYTF.

This clonotype appeared a few times. This may stem from a read error, because a much larger clone lies one nucleotide away. The CDR3: CAISGKPGLAGDEQYF. The CDR3 DNA is TGTGCCATCAGTGGCAAACCGGGACTAGCGGGGGATGAGCAGTACTTC. V gene TRBV10-3 combines with J gene TRBJ2-5; TRBD2 aligns across 14 bases. With V trimmed by 4 bases and J by 11 bases, 12 bases remained unmatched. CDR3 length: 16 residues. Looked up from germline, CDR1 is ENHRY and CDR2 is SYGVKD.